A single sample is the source of the 10 T cell receptor beta chains below, sequenced in a study of shared clonotypes between healthy human individuals. Sequenced by immunoSEQ multiplex PCR; TCRdb stores in-frame clones only, minus some. Among about 2.1 million clones, 85% to 95% were seen once, and the ten largest hold 1.5% to 2%. Selected positively for CCR7 and CD45RO-negative, naive CD8 cells excluded terminally differentiated effector memory CD45RA+ cells. The source material was naive CD8+ T cells from PBMCs. These receptors came from a man aged 18 to 35 in good health. Some clones in this sample may be carry-over from other donors' samples.

This clone was counted between two and nine times. The V call is TRBV9, the J call TRBJ1-1; 7 bases are a match to TRBD1. J lost 4 bases, V lost 4 bases, and 10 bases had no gene match. The CDR3 extends over 15 amino acids. Germline assignment: CDR1 SGDLS and CDR2 YYNGEE. The CDR3 DNA is TGTGCCAGCAGCCCACCCAGGGGGGGGAGCACTGAAGCTTTCTTT. It translates to CASSPPRGGSTEAFF.

The J gene is TRBJ2-2, the V gene TRBV7-2; D may correspond to TRBD1 or TRBD2 (5 bases each). The CDR3 length is 12 residues. CDR1 and CDR2 from the germline V gene are SGHTA and FQGNSA. Between the trimmed V and J ends, which lost 6 bases and 7 bases, there was a span of 9 bases. The CDR3 DNA reads as TGTGCCAGCAGGGAGAGGGGCGGGGAGCTGTTTTTT. It encodes CASRERGGELFF.

The V call is TRBV27, the J call TRBJ2-7, with unresolved D. CDR1 MNHEY and CDR2 SMNVEV come from the germline V gene (reference sequence). Between the trimmed V and J ends, which lost 6 bases and 3 bases, there was a span of 12 bases. The CDR3 contains 13 residues. CDR3 region: CASSQSYYYEQYF. CDR3 DNA: TGTGCCAGCAGCCAGTCCTATTACTACGAGCAGTACTTC.

This chain connects TRBV27 to TRBJ2-7; D is ambiguous. The CDR3 consists of 13 residues. Trimming removed 6 bases at V and 9 bases at J, with 18 bases between. In germline, CDR1 is MNHEY, CDR2 SMNVEV (reference sequence). This CDR3 is CASSFGRVGGQYF. CDR3 sequence (DNA): TGTGCCAGCAGCTTTGGAAGGGTCGGTGGGCAGTACTTC.

This clone was observed once. The chain joins TRBV4-1 to TRBJ2-2; D is unresolved. The CDR3 extends over 14 amino acids. Germline CDR1 MGHRA, CDR2 YSYEKL. Trimming took off 7 bases at V and 5 bases at J, with 14 bases between the two ends. The chain's CDR3 is CASNGHLNTGELFF. The CDR3 DNA reads as TGCGCCAGCAATGGGCATCTGAATACCGGGGAGCTGTTTTTT.

The rearrangement joins TRBV5-6 to TRBJ1-2; TRBD1 is a possible D gene (5 bases). This CDR3 spans 12 amino acids. The V and J ends lost 8 bases and 7 bases respectively, with 15 bases between them. From germline, CDR1 is SGHDT and CDR2 YYEEEE. The DNA of the CDR3 is TGTGCCAGTCGGGACGGGGGAAGTGGCTACACCTTC. Translated: CASRDGGSGYTF.

The genes are TRBV30 and TRBJ2-3; D perhaps matches TRBD2 (5 bases). CDR3 length: 17 residues. Per germline, CDR1 GTSNPN and CDR2 SVGIG (reference sequence). The ends were cut back, 3 bases at V and 4 bases at J, with 23 bases in the middle. The CDR3 sequence is CAWRFVRGALDPDTQYF. CDR3 sequence (DNA): TGTGCCTGGAGGTTTGTCCGGGGAGCGTTGGATCCAGATACGCAGTATTTT. Looking up the rest from reference TRBV30 and TRBJ2-3 gives the full variable domain: SQTIHQWPATLVQPVGSPLSLECTVEGTSNPNLYWYRQAAGRGLQLLFYSVGIGQISSEVPQNLSASRPQDRQFILSSKKLLLSDSGFYLCAWRFVRGALDPDTQYFGPGTRLTVL.

The chain is built from TRBV28 and TRBJ2-5; D unclear. The V and J ends lost 6 bases and 2 bases respectively, with 19 bases between them. The CDR3 extends over 16 amino acids. The germline CDR1 and CDR2 sequences are MDHEN and SYDVKM. CDR3 sequence: CASRYRRKGGQETQYF. Here the CDR3 DNA reads TGTGCCAGCAGATATCGGCGCAAGGGCGGTCAAGAGACCCAGTACTTC.

This rearrangement joins TRBV5-1 to TRBJ2-7, with 13 bases aligning to TRBD2. The CDR3 is 16 amino acids. Germline values: CDR1 SGHRS, CDR2 YFSETQ. V trimming: 1 base; J trimming: 6 bases; junction bases outside the gene matches: 7. The CDR3: CASSLNGLAGESEQYF. CDR3 in DNA: TGCGCCAGCAGCTTGAACGGACTAGCGGGAGAAAGCGAGCAGTACTTC. The whole variable domain, filled in from reference TRBV5-1 and TRBJ2-7, reads KAGVTQTPRYLIKTRGQQVTLSCSPISGHRSVSWYQQTPGQGLQFLFEYFSETQRNKGNFPGRFSGRQFSNSRSEMNVSTLELGDSALYLCASSLNGLAGESEQYFGPGTRLTVT.

The chain joins TRBV27 to TRBJ2-7; no clear D. Germline V gene sequence: CDR1 MNHEY, CDR2 SMNVEV (reference sequence). The CDR3 has 13 residues. V lost 8 bases, J lost 2 bases, and 13 bases lay in between. The CDR3 sequence: CASGPGGTYEQYF. The CDR3 DNA follows: TGTGCCAGCGGGCCCGGTGGGACCTACGAGCAGTACTTC.